This T cell receptor (beta chain) is drawn from a study of T cell repertoires in cytomegalovirus infection. Study information: Evidence of both CMV infection and a matching HLA type came from public TCR beta signatures.

Overall study results and limits: HLA-C-restricted CMV-specific TCR beta clonotypes were dominant in the ex vivo response.

This clonotype was observed a few times. Its antigen is unidentified. Relative to the germline gene, one junction end is altered; a read error may explain this. The CDR3 contains 15 residues. In germline, CDR1 is SSHAT, CDR2 FNYEAQ (reference sequence). TCRdb passed the reads through MiXCR, listing each CDR3 protein once. The sample shows around 450,000 distinct CDR3 sequences, roughly 30% of them seen only once. This sequence joins TRBV7-7 and TRBJ2-2; D gene uncertain. This TCR derives from a human donor in good health (CMV status not recorded). Some clones in this sample may be carry-over from other donors' samples. Sequenced sample: PBMCs. The CDR3 DNA follows: TGTGCTAGCACCCCCTCCACCCAAAGGACCGGGGAGCTGTTTTTT. Amino acid sequence: CASTPSTQRTGELFF.